These T cell receptor beta chains were read from a single sample in a study of cytomegalovirus exposure and HLA in healthy donors. TCRdb's table, derived via immunoSEQ multiplex PCR, lists solely in-frame clones and lacks some. The profile shows fewer than 200,000 clones, over 75% of them singletons. The source material was PBMCs. The origin of the receptors is a girl less than two years old in good health and CMV-seronegative. Each CDR3 is given without its conserved first and last residue.

J gene: TRBJ1-1; V gene: TRBV18; CDR3 protein: ASSPLPTGDNTEAF
J gene: TRBJ2-7; V gene: TRBV27; CDR3 protein: ASSSRGGGLAGGPFPYEQY
J gene: TRBJ1-5; V gene: TRBV4-1; CDR3 protein: ASSPEGLINQPQH
J gene: TRBJ2-1; V gene: TRBV7-8; CDR3 protein: ASSPNRASSYNEQF
J gene: TRBJ1-5; V gene: TRBV30; CDR3 protein: AWSAGGRTNQPQH
J gene: TRBJ2-7; V gene: TRBV6-1; CDR3 protein: ASSERGPEGGPLGGPLFEQY
J gene: TRBJ2-3; V gene: TRBV19; CDR3 protein: ASSTQKTSGDTQY
J gene: TRBJ1-1; V gene: TRBV5-1; CDR3 protein: ASSLGGGTEAF
J gene: TRBJ2-3; V gene: TRBV11-1; CDR3 protein: ASSLSGGAGDTQY
J gene: TRBJ2-7; V gene: TRBV30; CDR3 protein: AWSQGAGQY
J gene: TRBJ1-5; V gene: TRBV27; CDR3 protein: ASSPQSSNQPQH
J gene: TRBJ1-2; V gene: TRBV25-1; CDR3 protein: ASNSGNYGYT
J gene: TRBJ2-7; V gene: TRBV2; CDR3 protein: ASSGYRVYEQY
J gene: TRBJ2-1; V gene: TRBV7-3; CDR3 protein: ASSPVGAPYNEQF
J gene: TRBJ2-4; V gene: TRBV9; CDR3 protein: ASSVGTSGMKNIQY
J gene: TRBJ2-2; V gene: TRBV9; CDR3 protein: ASSVDVGGRTGELF
J gene: TRBJ1-2; V gene: TRBV7-9; CDR3 protein: ASSSSGGPNYGYT
J gene: TRBJ1-2; V gene: TRBV7-9; CDR3 protein: ASSFSLEGNYGYT
J gene: TRBJ1-2; V gene: TRBV5-1; CDR3 protein: ASSLWARTGAGYT
J gene: TRBJ2-2; V gene: TRBV10-3; CDR3 protein: AIRQGGTGELF
J gene: TRBJ1-1; V gene: TRBV5-1; CDR3 protein: ASSLGRDTEAF
J gene: TRBJ2-1; V gene: TRBV7-9; CDR3 protein: ASSALEGVYNEQF
J gene: TRBJ2-3; V gene: TRBV4-3; CDR3 protein: ASSQDRMASGLTDTQY
J gene: TRBJ2-7; V gene: TRBV9; CDR3 protein: ASSGAGTYEQY
J gene: TRBJ1-3; V gene: TRBV6-1; CDR3 protein: ASSEGRVGNTIY
J gene: TRBJ2-1; V gene: TRBV5-1; CDR3 protein: ASSRSGGAGNEQF
J gene: TRBJ1-2; V gene: TRBV7-9; CDR3 protein: ASSSNSRDRASGYT
J gene: TRBJ1-6; V gene: TRBV25-1; CDR3 protein: ASSEWAGNSPLH
J gene: TRBJ2-7; V gene: TRBV25-1; CDR3 protein: ASLGTGHYEQY
J gene: TRBJ2-1; V gene: TRBV4-1; CDR3 protein: ASSQGSSGGYNEQF
J gene: TRBJ1-2; V gene: TRBV27; CDR3 protein: ASSLLGGRGYT
J gene: TRBJ1-2; V gene: TRBV2; CDR3 protein: ASSAPGQSLYGYT
J gene: TRBJ2-7; V gene: TRBV4-2; CDR3 protein: ASSQGGIGTIYEQY
J gene: TRBJ1-1; V gene: TRBV5-4; CDR3 protein: ASSFSAQTKMNTEAF
J gene: TRBJ2-1; V gene: TRBV9; CDR3 protein: ASSVDLENEQF
J gene: TRBJ1-4; V gene: TRBV7-2; CDR3 protein: ASSFDRANEKLF
J gene: TRBJ1-2; V gene: TRBV13; CDR3 protein: ASSLGLKGNREVGGNYGYT
J gene: TRBJ2-5; V gene: TRBV5-1; CDR3 protein: ASGRRDRATETQY